This is a list of T cell receptor beta chains from one sample in a study of cytotoxic CD8 clonotypes in ibrutinib-treated CLL. Using immunoSEQ multiplex PCR, the repertoire was profiled, and TCRdb retains in-frame clones only, with some absent. The data show about 130,000 clones, 70% to 90% seen once. Sample: PBMCs, taken after 24 months of ibrutinib treatment. The receptors come from a human donor with chronic lymphocytic leukemia. Each CDR3 is given with its conserved first and last residue. Fields, in order: J gene, clone size, V gene, D gene, CDR3 protein, CDR3 DNA. A D gene is named only where the DNA matches it firmly. A row's size may be missing; if present it is once, few, many or a size class.

TRBJ1-4 . TRBV6-1 TRBD1 CASRVRQGTNEKLFF TGTGCCAGCAGAGTAAGACAGGGGACAAATGAAAAACTGTTTTTT
TRBJ2-1 . TRBV4-3 . CASSQLLVKPYNEQFF TGCGCCAGCAGCCAACTTCTAGTGAAGCCCTACAATGAGCAGTTCTTC
TRBJ1-4 . TRBV5-1 TRBD1 CASRRTGPATNEKLFF TGCGCCAGCAGGCGGACAGGGCCCGCAACTAATGAAAAACTGTTTTTT
TRBJ1-2 . TRBV20-1 . CSAWDVGYTF TGCAGTGCCTGGGATGTTGGCTACACCTTC
TRBJ1-3 many TRBV7-2 . CASSQSGSLSGNTIYF TGTGCCAGCAGCCAGTCGGGGAGTTTATCTGGAAACACCATATATTTT
TRBJ2-1 . TRBV2 TRBD1 CASRDRDLSYNEQFF TGTGCCAGCAGGGACAGGGATCTTTCCTACAATGAGCAGTTCTTC
TRBJ1-1 . TRBV27 . CASSLSTANSNTEAFF TGTGCCAGCAGTTTATCCACAGCGAACTCGAACACTGAAGCTTTCTTT
TRBJ2-1 . TRBV4-1 . CASSQDNQGYYNEQFF TGCGCCAGCAGCCAAGATAATCAGGGGTACTACAATGAGCAGTTCTTC
TRBJ2-1 . TRBV6-6 . CASSPQGYALLF TGTGCCAGCAGTCCACAGGGTTACGCCCTGCTCTTC
TRBJ2-5 . TRBV27 TRBD2 CASSQREGETQYF TGTGCCAGCAGTCAACGGGAGGGCGAGACCCAGTACTTC
TRBJ2-2 . TRBV6-4 . CASSQASVETGELFF TGTGCCAGCAGTCAAGCTAGCGTGGAAACCGGGGAGCTGTTTTTT
TRBJ2-5 . TRBV10-3 TRBD1 CATTGFQETQYF TGTGCCACGACAGGGTTCCAAGAGACCCAGTACTTC
TRBJ2-5 . TRBV28 . CASSLQLRETQYF TGTGCCAGCAGTTTACAATTACGAGAGACCCAGTACTTC
TRBJ1-2 . TRBV19 . CASSTGRSRTNYGYTF TGTGCCAGTAGTACCGGGAGGAGTCGGACTAACTATGGCTACACCTTC
TRBJ1-6 . TRBV28 TRBD1 CASRGTGAQGGNSPLHF TGTGCCAGTAGAGGGACAGGGGCTCAGGGAGGTAATTCACCCCTCCACTTT
TRBJ2-7 . TRBV28 . CASSPGQRWAYEQYF TGTGCCAGCAGCCCTGGACAGCGATGGGCCTACGAGCAGTACTTC
TRBJ2-7 . TRBV6-6 . CASSEGILGYEQYF TGTGCCAGCAGTGAGGGTATTTTAGGTTACGAGCAGTACTTC
TRBJ2-5 . TRBV6-6 TRBD2 CASRLTSGRETQYF TGTGCCAGCAGGCTGACTAGCGGGAGGGAGACCCAGTACTTC
TRBJ2-1 . TRBV9 . CASSVRTEQYNEQFF TGTGCCAGCAGCGTAAGGACCGAACAATACAATGAGCAGTTCTTC
TRBJ2-7 few TRBV6-5 . CASSYRGSGGYEQYF TGTGCCAGCAGTTACCGAGGTAGCGGTGGCTACGAGCAGTACTTC
TRBJ1-4 . TRBV7-9 . CASSLGFPEKLFF TGTGCCAGCAGCTTAGGGTTTCCTGAAAAACTGTTTTTT
TRBJ2-5 . TRBV7-3 . CASSSPGLETQYF TGTGCCAGCAGCTCCCCAGGGCTAGAGACCCAGTACTTC
TRBJ2-5 . TRBV19 TRBD2 CASSFTSGAETQYF TGTGCCAGTAGTTTCACTAGCGGGGCGGAGACCCAGTACTTC
TRBJ2-3 . TRBV7-2 TRBD2 CASSPRGSSPDTQYF TGTGCCAGCTCCCCGCGGGGGAGTAGTCCAGATACGCAGTATTTT
TRBJ2-7 . TRBV27 . CASSPLGPYEQYF TGTGCCAGCAGTCCCCTCGGGCCCTACGAGCAGTACTTC
TRBJ2-1 . TRBV6-5 . CASSSERTSYNEQFF TGTGCCAGCAGTTCTGAGCGGACCTCCTACAATGAGCAGTTCTTC
TRBJ1-5 few TRBV28 . CASSFIPQSGPRWGNQPQHF TGTGCCAGCAGTTTTATCCCCCAGTCGGGCCCGCGGTGGGGTAATCAGCCCCAGCATTTT
TRBJ1-1 . TRBV23-1 TRBD1 CASSHPGRQGDEGNTEAFF TGCGCCAGCAGTCACCCGGGGAGACAGGGGGATGAGGGGAACACTGAAGCTTTCTTT
TRBJ2-7 . TRBV7-2 . CASSLGVRTYEQYF TGTGCCAGCAGCTTAGGAGTCAGAACCTACGAGCAGTACTTC
TRBJ1-4 . TRBV7-2 . CASSPSRTVLFF TGTGCCAGCAGCCCCAGCCGGACAGTACTGTTTTTT
TRBJ2-2 . TRBV5-1 . CASSLQPGFTATGELFF TGCGCCAGCAGCTTGCAGCCAGGGTTCACTGCCACCGGGGAGCTGTTTTTT
TRBJ2-5 . TRBV10-1 . CASSLLSGVETQYF TGCGCCAGCAGCCTGCTAAGTGGGGTTGAGACCCAGTACTTC
TRBJ2-2 . TRBV4-3 TRBD2 CASSQEVLAGGTGELFF TGCGCCAGCAGCCAAGAGGTACTAGCGGGAGGGACCGGGGAGCTGTTTTTT
TRBJ2-1 . TRBV4-1 TRBD1 CASSQDQGAYNEQFF TGCGCCAGCAGCCAAGATCAGGGGGCCTACAATGAGCAGTTCTTC
TRBJ2-1 . TRBV6-4 TRBD2 CASSDLAGGTYNEQFF TGTGCCAGCAGTGACCTGGCGGGAGGTACCTACAATGAGCAGTTCTTC
TRBJ2-5 . TRBV28 . CASSLSGLKETQYF TGTGCCAGCAGTTTAAGCGGACTTAAGGAGACCCAGTACTTC
TRBJ1-3 . TRBV6-6 . CASSYVGSSGNTIYF TGTGCCAGCAGTTACGTTGGGTCCTCTGGAAACACCATATATTTT
TRBJ1-6 . TRBV15 TRBD1 CATSWDRGNSPLHF TGTGCCACCAGCTGGGACAGGGGCAATTCACCCCTCCACTTT
TRBJ1-2 . TRBV15 TRBD1 CATSNWGQDNYGYTF TGTGCCACCAGCAACTGGGGACAGGATAACTATGGCTACACCTTC
TRBJ2-3 . TRBV28 . CASSGRGTQYF TGTGCCAGCAGTGGACGGGGTACGCAGTATTTT
TRBJ2-6 . TRBV7-8 . CASSMCFPQSRANVLTF TGTGCCAGCAGCATGTGCTTCCCACAAAGTCGGGCCAACGTCCTGACTTTC